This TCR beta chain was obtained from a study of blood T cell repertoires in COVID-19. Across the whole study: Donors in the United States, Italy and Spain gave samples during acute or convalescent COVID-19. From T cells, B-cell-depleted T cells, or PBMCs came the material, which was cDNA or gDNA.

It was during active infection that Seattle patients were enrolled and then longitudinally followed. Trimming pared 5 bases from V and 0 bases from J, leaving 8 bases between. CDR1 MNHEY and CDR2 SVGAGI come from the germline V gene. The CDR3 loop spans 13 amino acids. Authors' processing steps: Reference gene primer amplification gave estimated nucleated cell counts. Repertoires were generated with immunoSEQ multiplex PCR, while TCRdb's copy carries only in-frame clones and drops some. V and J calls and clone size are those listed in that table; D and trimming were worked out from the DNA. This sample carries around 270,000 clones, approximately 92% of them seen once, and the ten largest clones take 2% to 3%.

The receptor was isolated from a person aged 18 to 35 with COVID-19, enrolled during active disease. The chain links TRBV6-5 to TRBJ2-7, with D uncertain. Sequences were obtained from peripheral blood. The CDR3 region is CASSPDFSYEQYF. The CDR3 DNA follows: TGTGCCAGCAGTCCAGACTTCTCCTACGAGCAGTACTTC.